The sequence of this TCR beta chain was determined in a study of naive and memory T cell subsets. General study points: Especially in CD8 cells, naive repertoires contained a few larger clonotypes, possibly CD45RA-re-expressing memory cells.

Two oligonucleotides, mixed equimolar, formed the beta constant-region primer covering TRBC1 and TRBC2. The ligated cDNA underwent four PCR rounds using SP2 and nested alpha and beta constant-region primers. One entry per CDR3 protein results from TCRdb running MiXCR on the UMI-ligation and nested PCR reads. The sample carries 130,000 to 150,000 distinct CDR3 sequences, roughly 23% recorded once. Between the trimmed V and J ends, which lost 2 bases and 0 bases, there was a span of 8 bases. Germline V gene sequence: CDR1 MNHEY, CDR2 SMNVEV (reference sequence). The CDR3 loop spans 15 amino acids. In the case of this clonotype: Its antigen is not identified.

Sequences were obtained from naive CD4+ T cells from blood. This sequence was found in a human donor in good health. V gene TRBV27 combines with J gene TRBJ2-1; D remains unclear. The CDR3 nucleotides read TGTGCCAGCAGTTTAAGGTCAAGCTCCTACAATGAGCAGTTCTTC. It yields the protein CASSLRSSSYNEQFF.